This entry lists 28 T cell receptor beta chains sequenced from one sample in a study of blood T cell repertoires in COVID-19. This table comes from immunoSEQ multiplex PCR, and its TCRdb copy is limited to in-frame clones, with some not included. The repertoire holds more than 250,000 clones, with about 91% as singletons. Sequencing input: peripheral blood. All receptors come from a woman in her 30s with COVID-19, enrolled during active disease.

The rearrangement uses TRBV4-2 and TRBJ1-1; D gene ambiguous. This CDR3 spans 15 amino acids. Trimming took off 0 bases at V and 3 bases at J, with 11 bases between the two ends. CDR1 and CDR2 from the germline V gene are LGHNA and YNFKEQ. The CDR3 nucleotides are TGTGCCAGCAGCCAAGAGGTGAGAACAGACACTGAAGCTTTCTTT. It yields the protein CASSQEVRTDTEAFF.

The genes are TRBV5-5 and TRBJ1-6; D unresolved. Trimming removed 6 bases from V and 5 bases from J, with 15 bases in between. Germline CDR1 is SGHKS and CDR2 is YYEKEE (reference sequence). This CDR3 spans 15 amino acids. CDR3 residues: CASTPGRNNNSPLHF. The CDR3 DNA reads as TGTGCCAGCACCCCTGGCAGAAATAATAATTCACCCCTCCACTTT. Looking up the rest from reference TRBV5-5 and TRBJ1-6 gives the full variable domain: DAGVTQSPTHLIKTRGQQVTLRCSPISGHKSVSWYQQVLGQGPQFIFQYYEKEERGRGNFPDRFSARQFPNYSSELNVNALLLGDSALYLCASTPGRNNNSPLHFGNGTRLTVT.

The chain carries TRBV4-1 and TRBJ1-6, with D unclear. V was trimmed by 1 base and J by 0 bases, leaving 10 bases between them. The CDR3 runs 17 residues. Germline V gives CDR1 MGHRA, CDR2 YSYEKL. The CDR3 DNA follows: TGCGCCAGCAGCCAAGGACTAGCCAGCTCCTATAATTCACCCCTCCACTTT. Translation gives CASSQGLASSYNSPLHF.

V gene TRBV28 combines with J gene TRBJ1-4, with 11 bases aligning to TRBD1. The junction had 7 bases not matched to a gene; V was cut back by 6 bases and J by 10 bases. This CDR3 is built from 14 residues. From germline, CDR1 is MDHEN and CDR2 SYDVKM. The CDR3, as DNA: TGTGCCAGCAGCAAGGACAGGGGGCGGGTAAAACTGTTTTTT. Its protein is CASSKDRGRVKLFF.

The chain combines TRBV30 with TRBJ2-5; 8 bases fit TRBD1. Trimming took 2 bases from V and 1 from J; bases not matched to a gene: 6. Germline V lookup: CDR1 GTSNPN, CDR2 SVGIG (reference sequence). The CDR3 loop spans 15 amino acids. The DNA of the CDR3 is TGTGCCTGGAGTTCAACAGGGGGGATCCAAGAGACCCAGTACTTC. Its translation is CAWSSTGGIQETQYF. The full variable domain, completed using reference TRBV30 and TRBJ2-5, is SQTIHQWPATLVQPVGSPLSLECTVEGTSNPNLYWYRQAAGRGLQLLFYSVGIGQISSEVPQNLSASRPQDRQFILSSKKLLLSDSGFYLCAWSSTGGIQETQYFGPGTRLLVL.

This CDR3 is CASSELAGEYNEQFF. In DNA form, the CDR3 reads TGTGCCAGCAGTGAGCTAGCGGGGGAATACAATGAGCAGTTCTTC. The chain links TRBV6-1 to TRBJ2-1, with 10 bases matching TRBD2. CDR3 length: 15 amino acids. Trimming took 3 bases from V and 4 from J; bases not matched to a gene: 3. CDR1 is MNHNS, CDR2 SASEGT, per germline.

This chain uses TRBV6-5 with TRBJ1-3; 10 bases line up with TRBD1. V was pared by 0 bases and J by 4 bases, with 0 bases of the junction left unmatched. The CDR3 loop spans 15 amino acids. Germline V lookup: CDR1 MNHEY, CDR2 SVGAGI. The CDR3 bases are TGTGCCAGCAGTTACTCGGGACAGGGGGGAAACACCATATATTTT. Its protein is CASSYSGQGGNTIYF.

The rearrangement links TRBV5-8 to TRBJ1-6; D possibly corresponds to TRBD1 (5 bases). V shed 4 bases and J shed 3 bases, with 11 bases lying between them. Per germline, CDR1 SGHTS and CDR2 YDEGEE. The CDR3 sequence is 15 residues long. CDR3 nucleotide sequence: TGTGCCAGCAGCCCCGGACAAGGCTATAATTCACCCCTCCACTTT. This gives the protein CASSPGQGYNSPLHF.

V gene TRBV6-4 combines with J gene TRBJ2-7; tentatively, D is TRBD1 (5 bases). Trimming left V 8 bases short and J 3 bases short, with 17 bases between. The CDR3 totals 14 residues. The germline CDR1 and CDR2 sequences are MRHNA and SNTAGT. The CDR3 loop is CASPEEGHLYEQYV. The CDR3 DNA sequence: TGTGCCAGCCCCGAGGAAGGACACCTCTACGAGCAGTACGTC.

The J gene is TRBJ2-4, the V gene TRBV6-5; D is perhaps TRBD2 (5 bases). Per germline, CDR1 MNHEY and CDR2 SVGAGI. This CDR3 spans 11 amino acids. Between the trimmed V and J ends, which lost 10 bases and 12 bases, there was a span of 16 bases. CDR3 coding DNA: TGTGCCACCCGGCGGGCTTTTTATCAGTACTTC. This sequence encodes CATRRAFYQYF.

The chain uses TRBV6-6 and TRBJ1-4, with D tentatively TRBD1 (5 bases). The CDR3 contains 14 residues. Germline lookup yields CDR1 MNHNY and CDR2 SVGAGI (reference sequence). Trimming took off 5 bases at V and 2 bases at J, with 9 bases between the two ends. CDR3 sequence (DNA): TGTGCCAGCAGTGGCAGGGTCACTAATGAAAAACTGTTTTTT. Translated: CASSGRVTNEKLFF.

The rearrangement joins TRBV12-3 or TRBV12-4 to TRBJ1-1; D ambiguous. The CDR3 loop spans 13 amino acids. The V and J ends lost 3 bases and 7 bases respectively, with 12 bases between them. CDR3 coding DNA: TGTGCCAGCAGTTTTGGTGCAGGCCTTGAAGCTTTCTTT. This gives the protein CASSFGAGLEAFF.

The gene calls are TRBV6-5 and TRBJ2-2; TRBD2 might be the D (5 bases). V was shortened by 6 bases and J by 6 bases, with 8 bases between the two germline ends. The CDR3 spans 12 residues. Germline values: CDR1 MNHEY, CDR2 SVGAGI. The CDR3 spells CASSILAGELFF. In DNA, the CDR3 is TGTGCCAGCAGCATACTAGCCGGGGAGCTGTTTTTT.

CDR3 residues: CASSPQTGSYEQYF. In nucleotides, the CDR3 is TGTGCCAGCAGCCCTCAGACAGGCTCCTACGAGCAGTACTTC. The chain uses TRBV7-9 and TRBJ2-7, with a tentative D call TRBD1 (6 bases). V was pared by 5 bases and J by 0 bases, with 11 bases between. Germline assignment: CDR1 SEHNR and CDR2 FQNEAQ (reference sequence). CDR3 size: 14 residues. Drawing the rest from reference TRBV7-9 and TRBJ2-7, the complete variable domain is DTGVSQNPRHKITKRGQNVTFRCDPISEHNRLYWYRQTLGQGPEFLTYFQNEAQLEKSRLLSDRFSAERPKGSFSTLEIQRTEQGDSAMYLCASSPQTGSYEQYFGPGTRLTVT.

This chain joins TRBV11-3 and TRBJ2-5; 9 bases are shared with TRBD1. The length of the CDR3 is 16 residues. J gave up 2 bases and V 0 bases, and 4 bases lay outside the gene matches. The V gene's germline CDR1 is SGHNT and CDR2 YENEEA. The CDR3 DNA reads TGTGCCAGCAGCTTAGATGGAGGGACAGGGCAAGAGACCCAGTACTTC. Protein product: CASSLDGGTGQETQYF.

The J gene is TRBJ1-1, the V gene TRBV30; 9 bases line up with TRBD1. Trimming took 6 bases from V and 8 from J; bases not matched to a gene: 7. This CDR3 contains 12 residues. Germline assignment: CDR1 GTSNPN and CDR2 SVGIG (reference sequence). For the CDR3, the DNA is TGTGCCTGTCAACAGGGGGCGAGGGAAGCTTTCTTT. This translates into CACQQGAREAFF.

This clone has a single count. The rearrangement uses TRBV7-9 and TRBJ1-4, with TRBD1 identical over 7 bases. Trimming at V came to 5 bases and at J to 3 bases, leaving 6 bases not matched to a gene. Per the germline V gene, CDR1 is SEHNR and CDR2 is FQNEAQ (reference sequence). This CDR3 region has 15 residues. CDR3 in amino acids: CASSPGQRPNEKLFF. The CDR3 coding sequence is TGTGCCAGCAGCCCGGGACAGAGACCTAATGAAAAACTGTTTTTT.

The gene calls are TRBV19 and TRBJ1-5, with D tentatively TRBD1 (6 bases). The CDR3 contains 16 residues. V was pared by 3 bases and J by 4 bases, with 16 bases between. Germline assignment: CDR1 LNHDA and CDR2 SQIVND (reference sequence). The CDR3 protein is CASSIMGAGDNQPQHF. The CDR3 region has the DNA TGTGCCAGTAGTATTATGGGGGCAGGAGATAATCAGCCCCAGCATTTT.

J is TRBJ2-2 and V is TRBV2; TRBD2 might be the D (5 bases). The germline V gene encodes CDR1 SNHLY and CDR2 FYNNEI. The V end was cut by 7 bases, the J end by 2 bases, with 11 bases between. This CDR3 is built from 14 residues. The CDR3 nucleotides are TGTGCCAGCAAAAGAGGGATCAACACCGGGGAGCTGTTTTTT. It encodes CASKRGINTGELFF.

This chain connects TRBV5-1 to TRBJ2-3, with 7 bases aligning to TRBD2. Germline loops: CDR1 SGHRS, CDR2 YFSETQ. Trimming removed 0 bases from V and 3 bases from J; junction bases left unmatched: 7. The CDR3 extends over 16 amino acids. This chain's CDR3 is CASSLANRGGTDTQYF. The CDR3 DNA is TGCGCCAGCAGCTTGGCCAATCGCGGGGGTACAGATACGCAGTATTTT. Full variable domain (missing parts from reference TRBV5-1 and TRBJ2-3): KAGVTQTPRYLIKTRGQQVTLSCSPISGHRSVSWYQQTPGQGLQFLFEYFSETQRNKGNFPGRFSGRQFSNSRSEMNVSTLELGDSALYLCASSLANRGGTDTQYFGPGTRLTVL.

The rearrangement links TRBV7-8 to TRBJ2-1; weak D call: TRBD2 (7 bases). Germline V gene data show CDR1 as SGHVS and CDR2 as FQNEAQ. Trimming cost V 5 bases and J 0 bases, with 26 bases left between them. The CDR3 extends over 20 amino acids. The CDR3 coding sequence is TGTGCCAGCAGCCCCCGGTCAGGCAGTGGGGGGGCGAGCTCCTACAATGAGCAGTTCTTC. Amino acid sequence: CASSPRSGSGGASSYNEQFF.

This clone was detected a few times. The chain joins TRBV7-9 to TRBJ2-7; 8 bases are a match to TRBD1. Per germline, CDR1 SEHNR and CDR2 FQNEAQ (reference sequence). The CDR3 covers 17 residues. The ends lost 2 bases at V and 2 bases at J; junction bases unmatched: 11. Here the CDR3 reads CASSLPTRTGQTYEQYF. The CDR3 DNA sequence: TGTGCCAGCAGCTTACCTACCCGGACAGGGCAAACCTACGAGCAGTACTTC. Looking up the rest from reference TRBV7-9 and TRBJ2-7 gives the full variable domain: DTGVSQNPRHKITKRGQNVTFRCDPISEHNRLYWYRQTLGQGPEFLTYFQNEAQLEKSRLLSDRFSAERPKGSFSTLEIQRTEQGDSAMYLCASSLPTRTGQTYEQYFGPGTRLTVT.

The sample holds a few counts of this clone. V gene TRBV7-3 combines with J gene TRBJ2-2, with D perhaps matching TRBD1 (5 bases). Germline assignment: CDR1 SGHTA and CDR2 FQGTGA. Trimming pared 1 base from V and 1 base from J, leaving 7 bases between. This CDR3 has 15 residues. CDR3 in amino acids: CASSLRGRNTGELFF. The CDR3 DNA reads as TGTGCCAGCAGCTTAAGGGGCCGGAACACCGGGGAGCTGTTTTTT.

This clone turned up a few times. The V call is TRBV19, the J call TRBJ1-5, with 8 bases fitting TRBD1. J lost 6 bases, V lost 9 bases, and 7 bases had no gene match. CDR1 and CDR2 from the germline V gene are LNHDA and SQIVND (reference sequence). The length of the CDR3 is 13 residues. The CDR3 reads CASGQGLGQPQHF. CDR3 in DNA: TGTGCCAGCGGACAGGGTCTGGGTCAGCCCCAGCATTTT.

This clone was seen just once. V is TRBV9 and J is TRBJ1-2; unclear D gene. The germline CDR1 and CDR2 sequences are SGDLS and YYNGEE. The CDR3 length is 14 residues. The V and J ends lost 5 bases and 0 bases respectively, with 11 bases between them. The CDR3 loop is CASRNSQSNYGYTF. The CDR3 nucleotides read TGTGCCAGCAGGAACAGCCAATCTAACTATGGCTACACCTTC.

The chain uses TRBV28 and TRBJ1-6; D gene uncertain. This CDR3 spans 14 amino acids. The germline gives CDR1 MDHEN, CDR2 SYDVKM. V lost 3 bases to trimming and J lost 9 bases, with 12 bases between them. The DNA for the CDR3 is TGTGCCAGCAGTTTCAGGCCAACAGTTTCACCCCTCCACTTT. Translating it yields CASSFRPTVSPLHF.

This clone was seen a few times. The gene calls are TRBV7-2 and TRBJ1-5; D is possibly TRBD1 (5 bases). The V end was cut by 1 base, the J end by 4 bases, with 14 bases between. The CDR3 totals 16 residues. The V gene's germline CDR1 is SGHTA and CDR2 FQGNSA. In nucleotides, the CDR3 is TGTGCCAGCAGCTTAGGGGGGGGTTATAGAAATCAGCCCCAGCATTTT. It specifies CASSLGGGYRNQPQHF.

V usage is TRBV19 and J usage is TRBJ2-5, with D perhaps matching TRBD1 (6 bases). Between the trimmed V and J ends, which lost 3 bases and 5 bases, there was a span of 10 bases. The CDR3 runs 13 residues. Germline V CDR1 and CDR2: LNHDA, SQIVND (reference sequence). Here the CDR3 DNA reads TGTGCCAGTAGTATGGGACAAGGGGAGACCCAGTACTTC. Translated: CASSMGQGETQYF.